The 10 T cell receptor beta chains given below trace back to one sample, sequenced in a study of blood T cell repertoires in COVID-19. The assay was immunoSEQ multiplex PCR, and TCRdb's table has in-frame clones only and misses some. The sample includes 200,000 to 250,000 clones, more than 80% of them seen just once. Sequences were obtained from PBMCs or T cells enriched from blood (not recorded which). Receptors originate from a man between 35 and 55 years old who had recovered from COVID-19.

This clone was seen only once. The V gene is TRBV29-1, the J gene TRBJ2-1, with 12 bases identical to TRBD2. The junction had 9 bases not matched to a gene; V was cut back by 2 bases and J by 13 bases. This CDR3 has 14 amino acids. From germline, CDR1 is SQVTM and CDR2 ANQGSEA. The CDR3 region is CSVEMSSGRARQFF. In nucleotides, the CDR3 is TGCAGCGTTGAAATGTCTAGCGGGAGGGCCCGTCAGTTCTTC.

The V gene is TRBV5-5, the J gene TRBJ2-7; possibly TRBD1 for D (5 bases). The CDR3 has 13 amino acids. V was cut by 0 bases and J by 6 bases, with 10 bases left in between. Germline assignment: CDR1 SGHKS and CDR2 YYEKEE (reference sequence). CDR3 amino acids: CASSLEGRAEQYF. CDR3 in DNA: TGTGCCAGCAGCTTGGAGGGGCGCGCCGAGCAGTACTTC.

This sequence joins TRBV5-4 and TRBJ1-1, with D hard to call. Per the germline V gene, CDR1 is SGHNT and CDR2 is YYREEE (reference sequence). This CDR3 comprises 14 residues. V was shortened by 0 bases and J by 4 bases, with 10 bases between the two germline ends. The CDR3: CASSLGGSGTEAFF. The CDR3 coding sequence is TGTGCCAGCAGCTTGGGTGGCTCGGGCACTGAAGCTTTCTTT.

The gene calls are TRBV4-1 and TRBJ1-2; TRBD1 matches at 7 bases. The CDR3 is 18 residues long. The V gene end was trimmed by 2 bases and the J gene end by 5 bases; junction bases not matched to a gene: 17. Germline V gene lookup returns CDR1 MGHRA and CDR2 YSYEKL. CDR3 loop: CASSQPTGPGDRAYGYTF. CDR3 in DNA: TGCGCCAGCAGCCAACCCACCGGGCCCGGAGACAGGGCTTATGGCTACACCTTC.

This chain connects TRBV30 to TRBJ1-5; TRBD1 matches 7 bases. The CDR3 extends over 14 amino acids. V lost 3 bases to trimming and J lost 6 bases; unmatched junction nucleotides: 8. CDR1 is GTSNPN, CDR2 SVGIG, per germline (reference sequence). The chain's CDR3 is CAWSAGGGGQPQHF. CDR3 bases: TGTGCCTGGAGCGCTGGAGGGGGCGGTCAGCCCCAGCATTTT. The variable domain in full, completed from reference TRBV30 and TRBJ1-5, reads SQTIHQWPATLVQPVGSPLSLECTVEGTSNPNLYWYRQAAGRGLQLLFYSVGIGQISSEVPQNLSASRPQDRQFILSSKKLLLSDSGFYLCAWSAGGGGQPQHFGDGTRLSIL.

This clone was counted once. V gene TRBV3-1 (or the pseudogene TRBV3-2) combines with J gene TRBJ1-1; possible D gene TRBD1, 5 bases. V gave up 4 bases and J gave up 7 bases, with 19 bases separating them. CDR1 and CDR2 (germline): LGHDT, YNNKEL (reference sequence). CDR3 size: 15 residues. CDR3 coding DNA: TGTGCCAGCAGCCTCACCCGAGGATTGGGGCTTGAAGCTTTCTTT. Its protein is CASSLTRGLGLEAFF.

Worth noting for this clone: It may be a read error: a sequence one base away is much more abundant. The chain links TRBV11-2 to TRBJ1-2, with D unresolved. V lost 4 bases and J 7 bases, leaving 7 bases between the germline ends. CDR3 length: 11 residues. Germline assignment: CDR1 SGHAT and CDR2 FQNNGV. CDR3 sequence: CASSSGGGYTF. CDR3 DNA sequence: TGTGCCAGCAGCTCGGGAGGTGGCTACACCTTC.

V and J are TRBV7-2 and TRBJ2-5, with a tentative D call TRBD1 (5 bases). This CDR3 region has 15 residues. Trimming stripped 1 base from V and 2 bases from J, with 11 bases between. Germline CDR1 and CDR2: SGHTA and FQGNSA. The CDR3 protein is CASSLGQTVQETQYF. CDR3 DNA sequence: TGTGCCAGCAGCTTAGGGCAGACAGTACAAGAGACCCAGTACTTC.

CDR3 sequence: CATSSEGGWTEAFF. CDR3 coding DNA: TGTGCCACCAGCAGTGAGGGAGGGTGGACTGAAGCTTTCTTT. The rearrangement uses TRBV15 and TRBJ1-1; no firm D call. CDR1 is LNHNV and CDR2 is YYDKDF in the germline V gene (reference sequence). The CDR3 sequence is 14 residues long. The V end lost 3 bases, the J end lost 5 bases, and 13 bases lay between the germline ends.

This chain links TRBV6-5 with TRBJ1-5, with no clear D. The CDR3 is 12 amino acids. Germline V gene lookup returns CDR1 MNHEY and CDR2 SVGAGI. V was clipped by 9 bases and J by 5 bases, with 11 bases between them. CDR3 in amino acids: CASNPRDQPQHF. CDR3 coding DNA: TGTGCCAGTAATCCGAGGGATCAGCCCCAGCATTTT.